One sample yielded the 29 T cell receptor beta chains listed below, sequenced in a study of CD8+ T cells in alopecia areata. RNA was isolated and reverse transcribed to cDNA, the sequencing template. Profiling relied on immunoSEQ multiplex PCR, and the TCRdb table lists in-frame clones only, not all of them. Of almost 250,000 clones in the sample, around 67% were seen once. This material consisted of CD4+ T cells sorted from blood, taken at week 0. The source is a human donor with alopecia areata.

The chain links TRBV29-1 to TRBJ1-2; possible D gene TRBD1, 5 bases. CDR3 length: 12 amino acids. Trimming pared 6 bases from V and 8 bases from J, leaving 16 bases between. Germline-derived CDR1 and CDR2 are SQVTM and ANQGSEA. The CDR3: CSVTGTLGGYTF. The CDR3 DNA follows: TGCAGCGTGACCGGGACGTTGGGCGGCTACACCTTC.

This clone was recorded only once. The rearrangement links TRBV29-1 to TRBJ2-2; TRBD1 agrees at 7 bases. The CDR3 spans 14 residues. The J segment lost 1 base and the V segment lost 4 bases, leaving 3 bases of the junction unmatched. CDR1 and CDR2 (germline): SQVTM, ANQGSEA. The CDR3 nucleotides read TGCAGCGTTGCGACAGGGTTGAACACCGGGGAGCTGTTTTTT. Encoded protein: CSVATGLNTGELFF.

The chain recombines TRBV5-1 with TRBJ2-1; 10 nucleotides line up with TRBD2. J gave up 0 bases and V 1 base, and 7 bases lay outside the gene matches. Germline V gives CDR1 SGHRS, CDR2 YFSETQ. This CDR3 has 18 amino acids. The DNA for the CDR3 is TGCGCCAGCAGCTTGCTCCCTAGCGGGGGACTCTCCTACAATGAGCAGTTCTTC. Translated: CASSLLPSGGLSYNEQFF.

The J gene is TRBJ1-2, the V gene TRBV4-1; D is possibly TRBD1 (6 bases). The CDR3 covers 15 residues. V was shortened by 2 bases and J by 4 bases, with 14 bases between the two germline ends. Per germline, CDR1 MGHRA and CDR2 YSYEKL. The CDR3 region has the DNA TGCGCCAGCAGCCAATTACAGGGCATACTCTATGGCTACACCTTC. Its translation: CASSQLQGILYGYTF.

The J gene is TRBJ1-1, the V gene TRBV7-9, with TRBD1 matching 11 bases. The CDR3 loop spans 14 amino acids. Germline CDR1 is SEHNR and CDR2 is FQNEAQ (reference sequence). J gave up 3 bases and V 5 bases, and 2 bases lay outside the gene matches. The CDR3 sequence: CASSQGQGDTEAFF. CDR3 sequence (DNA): TGTGCCAGCAGCCAGGGACAGGGGGACACTGAAGCTTTCTTT.

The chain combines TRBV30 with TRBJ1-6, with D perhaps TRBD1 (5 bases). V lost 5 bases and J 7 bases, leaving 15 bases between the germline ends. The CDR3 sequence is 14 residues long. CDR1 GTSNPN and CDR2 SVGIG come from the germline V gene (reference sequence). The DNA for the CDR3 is TGTGCCTGGGTGATCCCTCGGGGGAATTCACCCCTCCACTTT. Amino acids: CAWVIPRGNSPLHF.

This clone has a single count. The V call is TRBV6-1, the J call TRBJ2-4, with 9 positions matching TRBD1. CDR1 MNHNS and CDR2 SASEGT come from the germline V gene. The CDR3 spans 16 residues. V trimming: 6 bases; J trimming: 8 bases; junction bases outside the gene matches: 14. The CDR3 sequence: CASSEQAVGQGYIQYF. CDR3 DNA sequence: TGTGCCAGCAGCGAACAAGCGGTGGGACAGGGATACATTCAGTACTTC.

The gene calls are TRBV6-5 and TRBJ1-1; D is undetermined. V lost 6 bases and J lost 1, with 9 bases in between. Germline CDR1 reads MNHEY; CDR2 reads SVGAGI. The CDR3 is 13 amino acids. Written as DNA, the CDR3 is TGTGCCAGCAGCCAAGACCCGAACACTGAAGCTTTCTTT. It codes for CASSQDPNTEAFF.

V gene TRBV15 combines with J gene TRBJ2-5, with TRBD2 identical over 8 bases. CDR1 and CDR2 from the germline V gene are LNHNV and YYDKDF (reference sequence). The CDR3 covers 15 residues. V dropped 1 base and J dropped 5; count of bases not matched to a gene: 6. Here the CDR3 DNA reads TGTGCCACCAGCAGAGTCGGGGGGGCCCTGGAGACCCAGTACTTC. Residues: CATSRVGGALETQYF.

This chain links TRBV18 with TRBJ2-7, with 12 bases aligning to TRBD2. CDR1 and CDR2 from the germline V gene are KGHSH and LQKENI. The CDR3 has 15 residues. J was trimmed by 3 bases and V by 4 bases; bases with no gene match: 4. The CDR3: CASSQTSGGNYEQYF. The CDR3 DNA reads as TGTGCCAGCTCACAGACTAGCGGGGGTAACTACGAGCAGTACTTC.

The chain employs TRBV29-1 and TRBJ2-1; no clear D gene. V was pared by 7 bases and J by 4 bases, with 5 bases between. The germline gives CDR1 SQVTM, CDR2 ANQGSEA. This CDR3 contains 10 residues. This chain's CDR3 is CSAWYNEQFF. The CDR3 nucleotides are TGCAGCGCTTGGTACAATGAGCAGTTCTTC.

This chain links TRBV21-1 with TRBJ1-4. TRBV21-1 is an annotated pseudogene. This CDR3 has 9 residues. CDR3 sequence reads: CASSIKLFF. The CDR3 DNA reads TGTGCCAGCAGCATAAAACTGTTTTTT.

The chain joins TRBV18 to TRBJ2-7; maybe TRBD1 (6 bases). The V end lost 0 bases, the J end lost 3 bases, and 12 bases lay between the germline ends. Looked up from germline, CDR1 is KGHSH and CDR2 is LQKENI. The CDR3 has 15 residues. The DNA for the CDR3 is TGTGCCAGCTCACCACCCGAGACAGGAGGCTACGAGCAGTACTTC. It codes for CASSPPETGGYEQYF. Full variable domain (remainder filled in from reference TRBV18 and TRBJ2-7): NAGVMQNPRHLVRRRGQEARLRCSPMKGHSHVYWYRQLPEEGLKFMVYLQKENIIDESGMPKERFSAEFPKEGPSILRIQQVVRGDSAAYFCASSPPETGGYEQYFGPGTRLTVT.

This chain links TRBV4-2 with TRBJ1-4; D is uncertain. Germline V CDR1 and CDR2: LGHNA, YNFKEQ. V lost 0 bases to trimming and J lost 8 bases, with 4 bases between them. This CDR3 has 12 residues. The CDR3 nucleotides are TGTGCCAGCAGCCAAGATTGGGAAAAACTGTTTTTT. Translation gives CASSQDWEKLFF.

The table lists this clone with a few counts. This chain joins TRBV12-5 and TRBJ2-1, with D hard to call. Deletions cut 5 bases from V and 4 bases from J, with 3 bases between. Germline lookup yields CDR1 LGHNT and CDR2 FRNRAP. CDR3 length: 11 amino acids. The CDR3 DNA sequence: TGTGCTAGTGGTCTTTACAATGAGCAGTTCTTC. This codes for CASGLYNEQFF.

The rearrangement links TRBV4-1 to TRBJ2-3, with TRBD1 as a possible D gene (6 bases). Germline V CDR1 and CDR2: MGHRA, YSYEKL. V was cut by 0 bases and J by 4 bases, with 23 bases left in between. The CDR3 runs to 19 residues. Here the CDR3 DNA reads TGCGCCAGCAGCCAAGACCCGCCCGGGACAAGTTCCTCCGCAGATACGCAGTATTTT. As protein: CASSQDPPGTSSSADTQYF.

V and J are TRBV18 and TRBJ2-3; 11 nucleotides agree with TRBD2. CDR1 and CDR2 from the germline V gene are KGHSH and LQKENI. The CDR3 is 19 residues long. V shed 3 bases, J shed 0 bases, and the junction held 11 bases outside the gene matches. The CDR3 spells CASSPSLPGTSGSTDTQYF. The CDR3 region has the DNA TGTGCCAGCTCACCCTCTCTGCCCGGGACTAGCGGAAGCACAGATACGCAGTATTTT.

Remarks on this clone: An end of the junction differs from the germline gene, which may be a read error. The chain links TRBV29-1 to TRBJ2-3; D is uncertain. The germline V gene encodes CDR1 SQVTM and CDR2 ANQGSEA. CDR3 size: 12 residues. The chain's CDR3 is CSGEVKLDTQYF. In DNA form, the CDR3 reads TGCAGCGGTGAAGTCAAACTTGATACGCAGTATTTT.

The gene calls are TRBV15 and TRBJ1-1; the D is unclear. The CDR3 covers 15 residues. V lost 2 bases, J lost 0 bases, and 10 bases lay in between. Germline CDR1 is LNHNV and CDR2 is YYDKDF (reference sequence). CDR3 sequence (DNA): TGTGCCACCAGCAGACACGGCGACATGAACACTGAAGCTTTCTTT. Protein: CATSRHGDMNTEAFF.

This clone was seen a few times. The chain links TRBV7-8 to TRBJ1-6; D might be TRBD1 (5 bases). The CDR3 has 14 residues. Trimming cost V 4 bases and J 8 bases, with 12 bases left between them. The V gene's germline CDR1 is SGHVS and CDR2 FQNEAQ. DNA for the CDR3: TGTGCCAGCAGCTCGGGGGAGGCCTATTCACCCCTCCACTTT. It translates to CASSSGEAYSPLHF. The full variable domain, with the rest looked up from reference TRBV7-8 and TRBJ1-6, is GAGVSQSPRYKVAKRGQDVALRCDPISGHVSLFWYQQALGQGPEFLTYFQNEAQLDKSGLPSDRFFAERPEGSVSTLKIQRTQQEDSAVYLCASSSGEAYSPLHFGNGTRLTVT.

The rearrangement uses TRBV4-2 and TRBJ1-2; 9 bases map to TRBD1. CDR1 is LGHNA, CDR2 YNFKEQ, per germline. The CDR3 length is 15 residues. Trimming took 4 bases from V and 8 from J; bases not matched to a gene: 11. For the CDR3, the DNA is TGTGCCAGCAGCCCCTTGAAACAGGGGACAGGGGGCTACACCTTC. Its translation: CASSPLKQGTGGYTF.

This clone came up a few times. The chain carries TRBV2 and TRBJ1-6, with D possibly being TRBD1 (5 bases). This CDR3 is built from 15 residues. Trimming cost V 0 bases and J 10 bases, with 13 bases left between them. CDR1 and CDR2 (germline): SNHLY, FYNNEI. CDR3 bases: TGTGCCAGCAGTGAAGCGAGCGCAGGGAGCTCACCCCTCCACTTT. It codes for CASSEASAGSSPLHF.

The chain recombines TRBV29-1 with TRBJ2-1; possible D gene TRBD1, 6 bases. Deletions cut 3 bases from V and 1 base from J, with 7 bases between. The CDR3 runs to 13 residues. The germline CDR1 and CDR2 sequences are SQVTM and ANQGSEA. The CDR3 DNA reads TGCAGCGTTGACAGGGGTTCCTACAATGAGCAGTTCTTC. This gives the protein CSVDRGSYNEQFF.

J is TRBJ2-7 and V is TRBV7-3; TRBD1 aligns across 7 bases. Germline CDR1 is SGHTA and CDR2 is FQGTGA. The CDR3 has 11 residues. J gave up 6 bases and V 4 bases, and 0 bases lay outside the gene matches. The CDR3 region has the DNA TGTGCCAGCAGCTCAGGGGGCGAGCAGTACTTC. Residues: CASSSGGEQYF.

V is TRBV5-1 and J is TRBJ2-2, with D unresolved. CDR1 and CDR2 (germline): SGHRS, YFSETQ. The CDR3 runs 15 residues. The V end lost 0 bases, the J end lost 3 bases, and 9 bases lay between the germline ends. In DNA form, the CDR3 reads TGCGCCAGCAGCTTGGGACGGCAATACACCGGGGAGCTGTTTTTT. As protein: CASSLGRQYTGELFF.

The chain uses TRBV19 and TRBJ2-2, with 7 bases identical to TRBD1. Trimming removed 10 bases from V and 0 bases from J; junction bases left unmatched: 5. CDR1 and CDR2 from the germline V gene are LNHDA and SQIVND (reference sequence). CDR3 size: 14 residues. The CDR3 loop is CATNRGPNTGELFF. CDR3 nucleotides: TGTGCCACGAACAGGGGCCCGAACACCGGGGAGCTGTTTTTT. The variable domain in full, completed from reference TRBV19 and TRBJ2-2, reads DGGITQSPKYLFRKEGQNVTLSCEQNLNHDAMYWYRQDPGQGLRLIYYSQIVNDFQKGDIAEGYSVSREKKESFPLTVTSAQKNPTAFYLCATNRGPNTGELFFGEGSRLTVL.

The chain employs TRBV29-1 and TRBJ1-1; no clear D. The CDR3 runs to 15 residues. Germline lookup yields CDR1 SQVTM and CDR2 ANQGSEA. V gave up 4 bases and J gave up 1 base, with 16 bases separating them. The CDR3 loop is CSVVRENAPNTEAFF. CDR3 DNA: TGCAGCGTTGTTCGGGAGAACGCGCCGAACACTGAAGCTTTCTTT.

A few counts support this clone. CDR3 sequence: CASSRGGSGGLETQYF. CDR3 nucleotide sequence: TGTGCCAGCAGCCGCGGGGGTAGCGGGGGGCTAGAGACCCAGTACTTC. This chain uses TRBV7-2 with TRBJ2-5; 10 bases align to TRBD2. Trimming cost V 5 bases and J 4 bases; bases outside gene matches: 10. The CDR3 length is 16 residues. Germline values: CDR1 SGHTA, CDR2 FQGNSA.

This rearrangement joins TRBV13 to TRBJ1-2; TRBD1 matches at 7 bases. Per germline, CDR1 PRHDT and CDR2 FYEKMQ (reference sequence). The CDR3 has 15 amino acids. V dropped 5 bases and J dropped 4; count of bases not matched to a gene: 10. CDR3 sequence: CASSQGGQTFYGYTF. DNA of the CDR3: TGTGCCAGCAGCCAGGGGGGGCAGACCTTCTATGGCTACACCTTC. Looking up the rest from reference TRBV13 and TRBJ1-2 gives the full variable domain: AAGVIQSPRHLIKEKRETATLKCYPIPRHDTVYWYQQGPGQDPQFLISFYEKMQSDKGSIPDRFSAQQFSDYHSELNMSSLELGDSALYFCASSQGGQTFYGYTFGSGTRLTVV.